This T cell receptor (beta chain) originates from a study of cytomegalovirus exposure and HLA in healthy donors. The donors were in the roughly 110-subject validation cohort; that cohort was separate from the roughly 700-subject first cohort. The V gene's germline CDR1 is WNHNN and CDR2 SYGVQD (reference sequence). This CDR3 comprises 15 residues. Trimming at V came to 7 bases and at J to 2 bases, leaving 7 bases not matched to a gene. The protocol was immunoSEQ multiplex PCR, while the TCRdb copy is restricted to in-frame clones and leaves out a portion. This sample has about 82,000 clones, with 85% to 95% found just once. Concerning this clone: The antigen remains unidentified.

Study-level findings and limits: Confirmation in vitro established that a few CMV-associated chains were specific for CMV antigens. Published work reported that the classifier diagnosed cytomegalovirus status with high specificity and sensitivity. In the 120 or so validation repertoires, roughly 94% of cluster scores exceeded 0, per a later analysis.

The clonotype comes from a young man in good health and CMV-seronegative. The sample taken for sequencing was PBMCs. The chain joins TRBV10-1 to TRBJ2-7; 11 bases are a match to TRBD1. CDR3 DNA: TGCGCCAGCACCAAGGGGACAGGGGGGACCTACGAGCAGTACTTC. Translating gives CASTKGTGGTYEQYF.